A selection of T cell receptor beta chains follows, all from one sample in a study of human T cells and chemical hapten exposure. TCRdb independently ran MiXCR on the RACE reads; one entry per CDR3 protein. The sample shows approximately 180,000 distinct CDR3 sequences, just under 30% of them seen only once. This specimen was whole blood, taken in connection with sensitization to the hapten diphenylcyclopropenone (DPC). These receptor sequences come from a woman in her 30s with alopecia areata. Some clones in this sample may be carry-over from other donors' samples. The CDR3 runs from the conserved cysteine through the conserved F or W. The order of the fields is J gene, D gene, CDR3 length, V gene, clone size, CDR3 protein, CDR3 DNA. The D gene is left open where the match is weak. Size values are once, few and many counts, or a class for expanded clones, and some rows have none.

j_call: TRBJ2-5
d_call: TRBD1
cdr3_length: 15
v_call: TRBV4-3
clone_size: few
cdr3_aa: CASSQGQGLAETQYF
cdr3_nt: TGCGCCAGCAGCCAGGGACAGGGCTTGGCGGAGACCCAGTACTTC

j_call: TRBJ2-4
d_call: TRBD2
cdr3_length: 17
v_call: TRBV4-1
clone_size: NA
cdr3_aa: CASSQPLAGRAKNIQYF
cdr3_nt: TGCGCCAGCAGCCAGCCGCTAGCGGGGCGAGCCAAAAACATTCAGTACTTC

j_call: TRBJ1-2
d_call: NA
cdr3_length: 14
v_call: TRBV20-1
clone_size: NA
cdr3_aa: CSATRDTYNYGYTF
cdr3_nt: TGCAGTGCTACCCGGGACACCTACAACTATGGCTACACCTTC

j_call: TRBJ2-5
d_call: NA
cdr3_length: 14
v_call: TRBV20-1
clone_size: NA
cdr3_aa: CSARDSVAQETQYF
cdr3_nt: TGCAGTGCTAGAGATTCTGTGGCACAAGAGACCCAGTACTTC

j_call: TRBJ2-7
d_call: TRBD1
cdr3_length: 15
v_call: TRBV28
clone_size: NA
cdr3_aa: CASSPGGMGSYEQYF
cdr3_nt: TGTGCCAGCAGTCCAGGGGGTATGGGATCCTACGAGCAGTACTTC

j_call: TRBJ2-7
d_call: NA
cdr3_length: 15
v_call: TRBV5-5
clone_size: NA
cdr3_aa: CASSLDGVSSHEQYF
cdr3_nt: TGTGCCAGCAGCTTGGATGGGGTATCATCCCACGAGCAGTACTTC

j_call: TRBJ2-1
d_call: NA
cdr3_length: 15
v_call: TRBV4-3
clone_size: many
cdr3_aa: CASSQLAGSYNEQFF
cdr3_nt: TGCGCCAGCAGCCAACTAGCCGGATCCTACAATGAGCAGTTCTTC

j_call: TRBJ1-1
d_call: NA
cdr3_length: 12
v_call: TRBV3-1
clone_size: NA
cdr3_aa: CASRTQNTEAFF
cdr3_nt: TGTGCCAGCAGAACACAGAACACTGAAGCTTTCTTT

j_call: TRBJ1-6
d_call: TRBD1
cdr3_length: 14
v_call: TRBV5-5
clone_size: NA
cdr3_aa: CASSSGTGGSPLHF
cdr3_nt: TGTGCCAGCAGCTCCGGGACAGGGGGCTCACCCCTCCACTTT

j_call: TRBJ2-7
d_call: TRBD2
cdr3_length: 15
v_call: TRBV5-1
clone_size: NA
cdr3_aa: CASRGLAASSYEQYF
cdr3_nt: TGCGCCAGCAGGGGACTAGCGGCCAGCTCCTACGAGCAGTACTTC

j_call: TRBJ1-2
d_call: TRBD1
cdr3_length: 16
v_call: TRBV20-1
clone_size: NA
cdr3_aa: CSARDSGTASYYGYTF
cdr3_nt: TGCAGTGCTAGAGATTCGGGGACAGCAAGTTACTATGGCTACACCTTC

j_call: TRBJ2-2
d_call: TRBD1
cdr3_length: 15
v_call: TRBV12-3/TRBV12-4
clone_size: few
cdr3_aa: CASRTGGANTGELFF
cdr3_nt: TGTGCCAGCAGAACAGGGGGTGCGAACACCGGGGAGCTGTTTTTT

j_call: TRBJ1-2
d_call: NA
cdr3_length: 14
v_call: TRBV29-1
clone_size: NA
cdr3_aa: CSVDRSLGIYGYTF
cdr3_nt: TGCAGCGTTGATCGATCTTTGGGTATCTATGGCTACACCTTC

j_call: TRBJ2-2
d_call: TRBD1
cdr3_length: 15
v_call: TRBV12-3/TRBV12-4
clone_size: many
cdr3_aa: CASSPRQGARGELFF
cdr3_nt: TGTGCCAGCAGTCCGAGACAGGGGGCGCGAGGGGAGCTGTTTTTT

j_call: TRBJ1-4
d_call: TRBD1
cdr3_length: 14
v_call: TRBV12-3/TRBV12-4
clone_size: NA
cdr3_aa: CASSPGTGSEKLFF
cdr3_nt: TGTGCCAGCAGTCCGGGGACAGGGAGTGAAAAACTGTTTTTT

j_call: TRBJ1-1
d_call: TRBD1
cdr3_length: 15
v_call: TRBV5-1
clone_size: NA
cdr3_aa: CASSPRGPGNTEAFF
cdr3_nt: TGCGCCAGCAGCCCTAGGGGGCCAGGGAACACTGAAGCTTTCTTT

j_call: TRBJ2-6
d_call: NA
cdr3_length: 14
v_call: TRBV6-6
clone_size: NA
cdr3_aa: CASHDGSGANVLTF
cdr3_nt: TGTGCCAGCCACGACGGCTCTGGGGCCAACGTCCTGACTTTC

j_call: TRBJ1-1
d_call: NA
cdr3_length: 15
v_call: TRBV10-3
clone_size: NA
cdr3_aa: CAISERTAANTEAFF
cdr3_nt: TGTGCCATCAGTGAAAGGACAGCGGCGAACACTGAAGCTTTCTTT

j_call: TRBJ2-5
d_call: NA
cdr3_length: 16
v_call: TRBV5-5
clone_size: NA
cdr3_aa: CASSFMAGTGQETQYF
cdr3_nt: TGTGCCAGCAGCTTCATGGCGGGGACGGGACAAGAGACCCAGTACTTC

j_call: TRBJ1-3
d_call: NA
cdr3_length: 12
v_call: TRBV7-9
clone_size: NA
cdr3_aa: CASSFWGNTIYF
cdr3_nt: TGTGCCAGCAGCTTCTGGGGAAACACCATATATTTT

j_call: TRBJ2-7
d_call: NA
cdr3_length: 16
v_call: TRBV6-6
clone_size: NA
cdr3_aa: CASSYSDRPTVYEQYF
cdr3_nt: TGTGCCAGCAGTTACTCAGACAGGCCAACCGTATACGAGCAGTACTTC

j_call: TRBJ1-1
d_call: TRBD1
cdr3_length: 15
v_call: TRBV4-3
clone_size: NA
cdr3_aa: CASSHRGQLRTEAFF
cdr3_nt: TGCGCCAGCAGCCACCGGGGACAGCTCAGGACTGAAGCTTTCTTT

j_call: TRBJ1-2
d_call: TRBD1
cdr3_length: 14
v_call: TRBV28
clone_size: NA
cdr3_aa: CASSLGQGGGGYTF
cdr3_nt: TGTGCCAGCAGTTTGGGACAGGGGGGGGGTGGCTACACCTTC

j_call: TRBJ2-2
d_call: NA
cdr3_length: 15
v_call: TRBV6-2/TRBV6-3
clone_size: NA
cdr3_aa: CASSYSNSVAGELFF
cdr3_nt: TGTGCCAGCAGTTACTCGAATTCGGTTGCCGGGGAGCTGTTTTTT

j_call: TRBJ1-4
d_call: TRBD1
cdr3_length: 14
v_call: TRBV11-1
clone_size: few
cdr3_aa: CASSPGQGDEKLFF
cdr3_nt: TGTGCCAGCAGCCCCGGACAGGGCGATGAAAAACTGTTTTTT

j_call: TRBJ1-5
d_call: NA
cdr3_length: 15
v_call: TRBV28
clone_size: many
cdr3_aa: CAGQTSRDRHQPQHF
cdr3_nt: TGTGCCGGACAAACGAGTCGGGACCGACATCAGCCCCAGCATTTT

j_call: TRBJ2-3
d_call: TRBD2
cdr3_length: 14
v_call: TRBV4-2
clone_size: NA
cdr3_aa: CASSPSGSTDTQYF
cdr3_nt: TGTGCCAGCAGCCCTAGCGGAAGCACAGATACGCAGTATTTT

j_call: TRBJ2-5
d_call: TRBD1
cdr3_length: 13
v_call: TRBV29-1
clone_size: NA
cdr3_aa: CSVETGGGETQYF
cdr3_nt: TGCAGCGTTGAGACAGGGGGAGGGGAGACCCAGTACTTC

j_call: TRBJ1-2
d_call: NA
cdr3_length: 13
v_call: TRBV29-1
clone_size: many
cdr3_aa: CSVLQYTTYGYTF
cdr3_nt: TGCAGCGTTCTGCAGTATACCACTTATGGCTACACCTTC

j_call: TRBJ2-3
d_call: NA
cdr3_length: 17
v_call: TRBV4-1
clone_size: NA
cdr3_aa: CASSQVEMTRRGDTQYF
cdr3_nt: TGCGCCAGCAGCCAAGTTGAAATGACTAGGAGGGGAGATACGCAGTATTTT

j_call: TRBJ2-3
d_call: NA
cdr3_length: 15
v_call: TRBV9
clone_size: NA
cdr3_aa: CASSVQGRGTDTQYF
cdr3_nt: TGTGCCAGCAGCGTTCAGGGTAGGGGCACAGATACGCAGTATTTT

j_call: TRBJ2-3
d_call: TRBD1
cdr3_length: 15
v_call: TRBV6-2/TRBV6-3
clone_size: many
cdr3_aa: CASSPPPDRGDTQYF
cdr3_nt: TGTGCCAGCAGTCCCCCCCCTGACAGGGGGGATACGCAGTATTTT

j_call: TRBJ2-3
d_call: TRBD1
cdr3_length: 17
v_call: TRBV7-2
clone_size: NA
cdr3_aa: CASSPPFRTGRPDTQYF
cdr3_nt: TGTGCCAGCAGCCCCCCTTTTCGGACAGGTCGGCCAGATACGCAGTATTTT

j_call: TRBJ2-5
d_call: NA
cdr3_length: 12
v_call: TRBV7-9
clone_size: few
cdr3_aa: CASSLGPETQYF
cdr3_nt: TGTGCCAGCAGCTTGGGGCCAGAGACCCAGTACTTC

j_call: TRBJ2-5
d_call: TRBD1
cdr3_length: 15
v_call: TRBV6-5
clone_size: NA
cdr3_aa: CASSSGQHLQETQYF
cdr3_nt: TGTGCCAGCAGTTCGGGACAGCACTTACAAGAGACCCAGTACTTC

j_call: TRBJ1-1
d_call: NA
cdr3_length: 15
v_call: TRBV28
clone_size: NA
cdr3_aa: CASSAYTGLDTEAFF
cdr3_nt: TGTGCCAGCAGCGCTTACACAGGGTTGGACACTGAAGCTTTCTTT

j_call: TRBJ2-7
d_call: TRBD1
cdr3_length: 14
v_call: TRBV4-1
clone_size: many
cdr3_aa: CASSSRQGSYEQYF
cdr3_nt: TGCGCCAGCAGCTCCAGACAGGGCTCCTACGAGCAGTACTTC

j_call: TRBJ1-2
d_call: TRBD1
cdr3_length: 15
v_call: TRBV28
clone_size: many
cdr3_aa: CASSTRGSGNYGYTF
cdr3_nt: TGTGCCAGCAGTACCAGGGGGTCGGGGAACTATGGCTACACCTTC

j_call: TRBJ2-7
d_call: NA
cdr3_length: 14
v_call: TRBV14
clone_size: once
cdr3_aa: CASSQGRGRYEQYF
cdr3_nt: TGTGCCAGCAGCCAAGGTCGGGGTCGCTACGAGCAGTACTTC

j_call: TRBJ1-1
d_call: NA
cdr3_length: 14
v_call: TRBV6-5
clone_size: many
cdr3_aa: CASSYSTVNTEAFF
cdr3_nt: TGTGCCAGCAGTTACTCGACCGTGAACACTGAAGCTTTCTTT

j_call: TRBJ2-3
d_call: TRBD1
cdr3_length: 13
v_call: TRBV7-3
clone_size: NA
cdr3_aa: CASSSRGTDTQYF
cdr3_nt: TGTGCCAGCAGCTCCAGGGGGACGGATACGCAGTATTTT

j_call: TRBJ2-5
d_call: NA
cdr3_length: 12
v_call: TRBV29-1
clone_size: few
cdr3_aa: CSVGTAMETQYF
cdr3_nt: TGCAGCGTCGGGACGGCGATGGAGACCCAGTACTTC

j_call: TRBJ2-7
d_call: NA
cdr3_length: 14
v_call: TRBV19
clone_size: few
cdr3_aa: CASSSRDTTYEQYF
cdr3_nt: TGTGCCAGTAGTTCTCGGGACACAACCTACGAGCAGTACTTC

j_call: TRBJ2-1
d_call: TRBD1
cdr3_length: 17
v_call: TRBV4-3
clone_size: few
cdr3_aa: CASSQDRGQGFYNEQFF
cdr3_nt: TGCGCCAGCAGCCAAGATCGGGGACAGGGGTTCTACAATGAGCAGTTCTTC

j_call: TRBJ2-6
d_call: NA
cdr3_length: 14
v_call: TRBV12-3/TRBV12-4
clone_size: few
cdr3_aa: CASSLAGGANVLTF
cdr3_nt: TGTGCCAGCAGTTTAGCGGGTGGGGCCAACGTCCTGACTTTC

j_call: TRBJ1-6
d_call: NA
cdr3_length: 14
v_call: TRBV7-2
clone_size: NA
cdr3_aa: CASSVDRSNSPLHF
cdr3_nt: TGTGCCAGCAGCGTCGACAGGAGCAACTCACCCCTCCACTTT

j_call: TRBJ1-4
d_call: TRBD1
cdr3_length: 14
v_call: TRBV27
clone_size: once
cdr3_aa: CASSWTGAGKKLFF
cdr3_nt: TGTGCCAGCAGTTGGACAGGGGCAGGCAAAAAACTGTTTTTT

j_call: TRBJ1-4
d_call: NA
cdr3_length: 14
v_call: TRBV6-5
clone_size: NA
cdr3_aa: CASSYSDSNEKLFF
cdr3_nt: TGTGCCAGCAGTTATTCGGACAGTAATGAAAAACTGTTTTTT

j_call: TRBJ2-3
d_call: NA
cdr3_length: 13
v_call: TRBV9
clone_size: NA
cdr3_aa: CASSPGILDTQYF
cdr3_nt: TGTGCCAGCAGCCCAGGAATTCTGGATACGCAGTATTTT

j_call: TRBJ2-3
d_call: NA
cdr3_length: 12
v_call: TRBV15
clone_size: few
cdr3_aa: CATSRDGVTQYF
cdr3_nt: TGTGCCACCAGCAGAGATGGAGTTACGCAGTATTTT

j_call: TRBJ2-1
d_call: TRBD2
cdr3_length: 15
v_call: TRBV4-1
clone_size: NA
cdr3_aa: CASSPGLAVPNEQFF
cdr3_nt: TGCGCCAGCAGCCCCGGACTAGCGGTTCCAAATGAGCAGTTCTTC

j_call: TRBJ1-2
d_call: TRBD1
cdr3_length: 14
v_call: TRBV29-1
clone_size: many
cdr3_aa: CSVGGGRGFYGYTF
cdr3_nt: TGCAGCGTTGGGGGAGGCAGGGGGTTCTATGGCTACACCTTC

j_call: TRBJ1-1
d_call: NA
cdr3_length: 13
v_call: TRBV10-3
clone_size: NA
cdr3_aa: CAISRQEHTEAFF
cdr3_nt: TGTGCCATCAGCCGACAGGAGCACACTGAAGCTTTCTTT

j_call: TRBJ2-7
d_call: NA
cdr3_length: 12
v_call: TRBV28
clone_size: NA
cdr3_aa: CASSRRGWEQYF
cdr3_nt: TGTGCCAGCAGCCGCAGGGGTTGGGAGCAGTACTTC